This T cell receptor beta chain originates from a study of T cell changes during pregnancy in multiple sclerosis. Sequenced by immunoSEQ multiplex PCR; TCRdb stores in-frame clones only, minus some. The data show some 99,000 clones, about 94% seen once. V lost 5 bases and J lost 7, with 12 bases in between. This CDR3 comprises 13 residues. CDR1 MNHEY and CDR2 SMNVEV come from the germline V gene (reference sequence). Sequencing was performed on peripheral blood, taken after pregnancy. This chain joins TRBV27 and TRBJ2-1; tentatively, D is TRBD2 (5 bases). This receptor was taken from a female donor with multiple sclerosis, enrolled in a pregnancy study. CDR3 nucleotide sequence: TGTGCCAGCAGTCTCGGGGTGGGGAATGAGCAGTTCTTC. It is translated as CASSLGVGNEQFF.